A single sample is the source of the 3 T cell receptor beta chains below, sequenced in a study of T cell responses to AZD1222 COVID-19 vaccine. Sequenced by immunoSEQ multiplex PCR; TCRdb stores in-frame clones only, minus some. Of 50,000 to 65,000 clones listed, 90% to 95% are singletons. The sample was peripheral blood, taken 28 days after the second dose of the MenACWY control vaccine. Receptors were obtained from an adult who received the MenACWY meningococcal vaccine as a control.

The rearrangement uses TRBV10-3 and TRBJ2-1; possibly TRBD2 for D (6 bases). CDR3 length equals 15 residues. Germline CDR1 is ENHRY and CDR2 is SYGVKD. Trimming pared 0 bases from V and 9 bases from J, leaving 15 bases between. CDR3 sequence: CAISESRLGGVEQFF. The CDR3 nucleotides read TGTGCCATCAGTGAGTCTAGGTTGGGAGGCGTTGAGCAGTTCTTC.

The V call is TRBV2, the J call TRBJ2-3; D remains unclear. Germline V lookup: CDR1 SNHLY, CDR2 FYNNEI. The CDR3 has 15 amino acids. The V end lost 1 base, the J end lost 1 base, and 9 bases lay between the germline ends. CDR3 region: CASSEDGSGTDTQYF. CDR3 nucleotides: TGTGCCAGCAGTGAAGACGGGTCGGGCACAGATACGCAGTATTTT. Looking up the rest from reference TRBV2 and TRBJ2-3 gives the full variable domain: EPEVTQTPSHQVTQMGQEVILRCVPISNHLYFYWYRQILGQKVEFLVSFYNNEISEKSEIFDDQFSVERPDGSNFTLKIRSTKLEDSAMYFCASSEDGSGTDTQYFGPGTRLTVL.

The chain is built from TRBV21-1 and TRBJ2-6; TRBD1, the table's D call, was not compared with the DNA. TRBV21-1 is a pseudogene segment. The CDR3 consists of 16 residues. The CDR3 is CASPQGSFSGANVLTF. The DNA for the CDR3 is TGTGCCAGCCCACAGGGTTCCTTCTCTGGGGCCAACGTCCTGACTTTC.